This TCR beta chain appears in the sequencing data of a study of blood T cell repertoires in COVID-19. CDR1 and CDR2 from the germline V gene are LNHNV and YYDKDF (reference sequence). V dropped 0 bases and J dropped 6 bases, with 17 bases sitting between them. The CDR3 runs to 16 residues. The repertoire was sequenced with immunoSEQ multiplex PCR; TCRdb's copy has only in-frame clones and lacks some. Counted here are 240,000 or so clones, around 90% occurring once; the ten biggest clones make up approximately 0.9%. The chain recombines TRBV15 with TRBJ1-2, with a weak D call TRBD1 (5 bases). The sequenced sample was PBMCs or T cells enriched from blood (not recorded which). This clonotype was obtained from a man aged 50 or older who had been exposed to COVID-19. CDR3 bases: TGTGCCACCAGCAGAGATCGGCTGAAAGGGGTACATGGCTACACCTTC. This encodes CATSRDRLKGVHGYTF.